The clone carrying this T cell receptor beta chain was observed a handful of times. Its antigen is unknown. Trimming shortened V by 0 bases and J by 3 bases, and 10 bases separated the two germline ends. Per germline, CDR1 SGDLS and CDR2 YYNGEE. The CDR3 runs to 14 residues. Arm-PCR of CDR3 regions and iRepertoire HTBI primers were the basis on which TCR beta libraries were built. TCRdb ran MiXCR on the multiplex PCR reads and lists one entry per CDR3 protein. The sample has approximately 500,000 distinct CDR3 sequences, about a fifth seen once. The data belong to a study of regulatory T cells in long-lasting Graves disease. Study-wide points: Under persistent disease, TRBV28, TRBJ1-2 and TRBJ2-5 were used preferentially.

Stated time point: persistent/refractory GD, antithyroid drugs over 5 years with positive TRAb. The TCR library was made from RNA that had been extracted from PBMCs in TRIzol. Graves' disease diagnoses used American Thyroid Association guidelines. A volume of approximately 9 milliliters of peripheral blood was collected in EDTA tubes. The chain links TRBV9 to TRBJ2-7; D gene unclear. This sequence was found in a female donor with Graves disease. The input for sequencing was peripheral blood mononuclear cells (PBMCs), taken when the disease was refractory, from a patient treated with antithyroid drugs. The CDR3 nucleotides are TGTGCCAGCAGCGTAGACGACCCAGACTACGAGCAGTACTTC. Encoded protein: CASSVDDPDYEQYF.